This TCR beta chain was captured in a study of T cells and copy number aberrations in small-cell lung cancer (dated by TCRdb to the early 2020s). In terms of the full investigation: To relate T cell metrics to mutations and copy number aberrations, the same tumor regions underwent both TCR repertoire sequencing and whole-exome sequencing. Tumor TCR data were available for over 16 patients, and TCR data from both tumor and normal tissue were available for 15 or so patients.

Via the germline V gene (reference sequence), CDR1 is SGHNT and CDR2 YYREEE. Trimming costs V 3 bases and J 5 bases, and their ends lie 14 bases apart. Including cysteine and phenylalanine, the CDR3 has 14 amino acids. Just CDR3 DNA is preserved here, 42 bases in frame from base 1. General conclusions and limits of the study: Compared with adjacent lung tissue, tumors showed lower T-cell density, richness and clonality, although the density difference was not significant. A small sample size, resulting from surgical resection being uncommon in small-cell lung cancer, limited the study, and the findings need validation. All specimens consisted of formalin-fixed paraffin-embedded tissue, which is known to introduce sequencing artifacts.

TCR-beta CDR3 regions were amplified from genomic DNA with the immunoSEQ hsTCRB Kit using multiplexed V- and J-gene primers. Unique DNA barcodes were added in a second PCR, and the samples were pooled together with one negative control and one positive control. Pooled TCR-beta libraries were sequenced on an Illumina MiSeq with a 150-cycle paired-end protocol. The original pipeline was this. Adaptive Biotechnologies processed the raw sequencing data into a report containing normalized, annotated TCR-beta repertoires. To compute T-cell density, TCR-beta templates were normalized to usable DNA, with usable DNA estimated through amplification of housekeeping genes. Richness counted unique rearrangements, and clonality was defined as 1 minus Pielou's evenness. TCRdb limited this immuneACCESS table to in-frame rearrangements with V and J called. A share of clones is missing; checked studies link under half to unresolved V genes, and the rest is unexplained. The D gene and trimming were derived from the DNA, and the V and J assignments and clone size from that table. A total of several thousand clones appear in this sample, 82% of them only once. Roughly 4.6% of the sample lies in the top ten.

This clone was counted only a few times. It lacks a known antigen. No qualities accompany the bases; no much larger clone lies one base away. The donors were limited-stage small-cell lung cancer patients whose surgical resection took place in Hangzhou, China, between about 2008 and 2021. Every donor went straight to surgery with no preoperative chemotherapy or radiotherapy, and no donor was given immunotherapy either before or after surgery. In the sequenced cohort of some 18 patients, every patient was either a smoker or a heavy second-hand smoker. Adjacent normal lung was taken at least 2 cm away from the tumor margin, and two pathologists confirmed by morphology that the adjacent normal lung was free of malignant cells. To characterize T cell repertoire heterogeneity, the study applied multi-region TCR-beta sequencing to resected limited-stage small-cell lung cancers and to tumor-adjacent lung tissue. The AllPrep DNA/RNA FFPE Kit (Qiagen) was used to extract genomic DNA from FFPE tissue.

The sample comprised normal tissue next to the tumor. The receptor comes from a woman in her fifties or sixties with small cell lung cancer. The V and J segments used are TRBV5-4 and TRBJ1-1; TRBD1 is perhaps the D gene, given 6 matching bases. The DNA sequence is given as TGTGCCAGCAGCTCAAAGACAGGAGAGACTGAAGCTTTCTTT. Translated, it gives CASSSKTGETEAFF. The variable domain in full, with residues beyond the CDR3 obtained from the reference TRBV5-4 and TRBJ1-1 genes, is ETGVTQSPTHLIKTRGQQVTLRCSSQSGHNTVSWYQQALGQGPQFIFQYYREEENGRGNFPPRFSGLQFPNYSSELNVNALELDDSALYLCASSSKTGETEAFFGQGTRLTVV.